The 21 T cell receptor beta chains given below trace back to one sample, sequenced in a study of CD8+CD57+ T cells in acquired aplastic anemia. Using genomic DNA as the template, TCR beta VDJ and CDR3 profiling was carried out. TCRdb ran MiXCR on the reads and lists one entry per CDR3 protein. The sample has 400,000 to 450,000 distinct CDR3 sequences; 65% to 80% are singletons. Sequencing used sorted CD4+, CD8+, or CD8+CD57+ T cells (not recorded which) from PBMCs. These receptors were collected from a human donor in good health, serving as a control.

The V call is TRBV9, the J call TRBJ1-4; a weak D match, TRBD1 (6 bases). The CDR3 contains 16 residues. CDR1 and CDR2 (germline): SGDLS, YYNGEE. Trimming removed 3 bases from V and 12 bases from J, with 24 bases in between. The CDR3 reads CASSDHERGPTRELFF. Here the CDR3 DNA reads TGTGCCAGCAGCGACCACGAGCGGGGGCCAACAAGAGAACTGTTTTTT.

This chain joins TRBV7-8 and TRBJ1-2; D gene unclear. Trimming removed 7 bases at V and 4 bases at J, with 13 bases between. Looked up from germline, CDR1 is SGHVS and CDR2 is FQNEAQ. This CDR3 region has 13 residues. The CDR3 loop reads CASIVPRGYGYTF. Written as DNA, the CDR3 is TGTGCCAGCATCGTCCCTCGGGGCTATGGCTACACCTTC.

Concerning this clonotype: One junction end disagrees with the germline gene, perhaps due to a read error. The chain employs TRBV7-2 and TRBJ1-2; D is uncertain. The CDR3 contains 18 residues. Germline CDR1 is SGHTA and CDR2 is FQGNSA. The DNA for the CDR3 is TGCGCCAGCAGCTCCGATCTGAAACGGAGATTCCCCCTCTATGGCTACACCTTC. Translation: CASSSDLKRRFPLYGYTF.

CDR3 nucleotides: TGTGCCAGCAGCGCGCAGACAGGGGGTGAGCAGGGAAACACTGAAGCTTTCTTT. It specifies CASSAQTGGEQGNTEAFF. The chain links TRBV11-1 to TRBJ1-1, with 9 bases that match TRBD1. Germline CDR1 and CDR2: SGHAT and FQDESV (reference sequence). J lost 2 bases, V lost 5 bases, and 15 bases had no gene match. The CDR3 consists of 18 residues.

In its sample, this clonotype was seen once. The gene calls are TRBV5-1 and TRBJ1-6, with D possibly TRBD1 on 6 matching bases. This CDR3 region has 14 residues. Germline CDR1 SGHRS, CDR2 YFSETQ. Trimming pared 3 bases from V and 7 bases from J, leaving 11 bases between. CDR3 sequence: CASSYEGGNSPLHF. In nucleotides, the CDR3 is TGCGCCAGCAGCTATGAAGGGGGGAATTCACCCCTCCACTTT.

The chain couples TRBV7-2 to TRBJ1-1; D is ambiguous. Trimming pared 5 bases from V and 12 bases from J, leaving 22 bases between. In germline, CDR1 is SGHTA, CDR2 FQGNSA. The CDR3 is made up of 14 amino acids. The CDR3 sequence: CASSQEGPYGYTFF. The CDR3, as DNA: TGTGCCAGCAGCCAAGAAGGGCCCTATGGCTACACTTTCTTT.

This rearrangement joins TRBV9 to TRBJ2-1; D gene ambiguous. Gene TRBJ2-7 matches the end of the DNA better, so the J call may be wrong. This CDR3 region has 14 residues. The germline CDR1 and CDR2 sequences are SGDLS and YYNGEE. The CDR3 DNA is TGTGCCAGCAGCCCCGAGGCTCACTCCTACGAGCAGTACTTC. It encodes CASSPEAHSYEQYF.

This clonotype was seen ten or more times. V gene TRBV20-1 combines with J gene TRBJ1-4, with 8 bases aligning to TRBD1. The CDR3 sequence is 14 residues long. The V gene's germline CDR1 is DFQATT and CDR2 SNEGSKA (reference sequence). J lost 8 bases, V lost 1 base, and 6 bases had no gene match. The CDR3 loop is CSARVTGGVEKLFF. In DNA, the CDR3 is TGCAGTGCTAGAGTTACAGGGGGGGTAGAAAAACTGTTTTTT.

With respect to this clonotype: At one end, the junction sequence differs from germline, possibly due to a read error. The chain uses TRBV12-3 or TRBV12-4 and TRBJ2-1; D could derive from TRBD1 or TRBD2 (5 bases each). This CDR3 contains 17 residues. The CDR3 reads CASSDDKFGGYSNEQFF. DNA of the CDR3: TGTGCTAGCAGTGATGACAAATTTGGGGGATATTCCAATGAGCAGTTCTTC.

Worth noting for this clonotype: A single base separates this from a much larger clone, so it may be a read error. The chain is built from TRBV12-5 and TRBJ2-5, with D unclear. This CDR3 spans 15 amino acids. In germline, CDR1 is LGHNT, CDR2 FRNRAP. The CDR3 DNA reads as TGTGCTGGTGGTTTGCCCAGCCCGGACGTGGAGACCCAGTACTTC. Translating gives CAGGLPSPDVETQYF.

This clonotype was detected ten times or more. This chain connects TRBV5-1 to TRBJ2-5; tentatively, D is TRBD1 (5 bases). Per the germline V gene, CDR1 is SGHRS and CDR2 is YFSETQ. Trimming shortened V by 4 bases and J by 1 base, and 11 bases separated the two germline ends. CDR3 size: 14 residues. The CDR3 DNA reads TGCGCCAGCAGCGCGGACACTTCCCAAGAGACCCAGTACTTC. It specifies CASSADTSQETQYF.

The rearrangement joins TRBV7-2 to TRBJ2-5, with D hard to call. Between the trimmed V and J ends, which lost 5 bases and 11 bases, there was a span of 24 bases. CDR3 length: 15 amino acids. Germline lookup yields CDR1 SGHTA and CDR2 FQGNSA. CDR3 protein: CASSRGSIGGAPQYF. For the CDR3, the DNA is TGTGCCAGCAGCCGTGGGTCCATCGGCGGCGCCCCGCAGTACTTC.

This clonotype occurred many times. The gene calls are TRBV11-2 and TRBJ1-1, with 10 bases aligning to TRBD1. The CDR3 contains 15 residues. V shed 1 base and J 4 bases; nucleotides not matched to a gene: 3. From germline, CDR1 is SGHAT and CDR2 FQNNGV. CDR3 in DNA: TGTGCCAGCAGCTTAGTAAGGACAGGGGGCACTGAAGCTTTCTTT. Translating it yields CASSLVRTGGTEAFF.

As to this clonotype: At one of its ends the junction is not consistent with the germline gene, which may arise from a read error. The rearrangement links TRBV7-3 to TRBJ1-4; D gene ambiguous. CDR3 length: 14 residues. Germline V gene sequence: CDR1 SGHTA, CDR2 FQGTGA. In nucleotides, the CDR3 is TGTGCCAGCACGGCTATAAGCTACGAGCAGTACTTCTGGTTT. Translating gives CASTAISYEQYFWF.

V and J are TRBV5-1 and TRBJ2-5, with TRBD1 identical over 10 bases. J gave up 7 bases and V 2 bases, and 5 bases lay outside the gene matches. Germline V gene lookup returns CDR1 SGHRS and CDR2 YFSETQ. This CDR3 has 14 residues. CDR3: CASSLGGQGRTQYF. CDR3 sequence (DNA): TGCGCCAGCAGCTTAGGGGGACAGGGGAGGACCCAGTACTTC.

The chain is built from TRBV20-1 and TRBJ2-1; 9 positions match TRBD1. Germline lookup yields CDR1 DFQATT and CDR2 SNEGSKA (reference sequence). The V and J ends lost 3 bases and 10 bases, in that order; junction bases with no gene match: 7. The CDR3 is 13 amino acids. The CDR3 here is CSARGTGGGEQFF. The CDR3 DNA reads TGCAGTGCTAGGGGAACAGGGGGCGGGGAGCAGTTCTTC.

Regarding this clonotype: The CDR3 does not end in the conserved phenylalanine or tryptophan, so this is likely a read error. The DNA is left out, because the CDR3 cannot be placed on it with certainty; the CDR3 is given as TCRdb lists it. This chain links TRBV24-1 with TRBJ1-6; the table assigns TRBD1, which was not confirmed against the DNA. Both ends counted, the CDR3 spans 16 residues. Germline CDR1 reads KGHDR; CDR2 reads SFDVKD. The CDR3 sequence is CATSNRAVPYSLWLHL.

This clonotype has only one observation. An end of the junction differs from the germline gene, which may be a read error. V and J are TRBV12-3 or TRBV12-4 and TRBJ1-5; D might be TRBD1 (6 bases). This CDR3 contains 14 residues. CDR3 loop: CASRLWAGDQPQHF. The CDR3, as DNA: TGTGCCAGCAGATTGTGGGCAGGGGATCAGCCCCAACATTTT.

Regarding this clonotype: A read error may produce the germline difference seen at one junction end. This chain links TRBV10-3 with TRBJ1-5, with TRBD1 as a possible D gene (5 bases). CDR1 and CDR2 (germline): ENHRY, SYGVKD. The CDR3 runs to 15 residues. CDR3 DNA: TGTGCCATCAGCGCCGACACGGCGAGCCGACAGCCCCAGCGTTTT. This gives the protein CAISADTASRQPQRF.

The genes are TRBV9 and TRBJ1-4, with D unclear. CDR1 is SGDLS, CDR2 YYNGEE, per germline. This CDR3 region has 16 residues. With 7 bases removed from V and 12 bases from J, the gap between germline ends came to 28 bases. Written as DNA, the CDR3 is TGTGCCAGCGGCGCGCTTTTGGGAGCAGTACATCGGGAACTGTTTTTT. Residues: CASGALLGAVHRELFF.

This sequence joins TRBV12-3 or TRBV12-4 and TRBJ1-1; no reliable D call. Trimming cost V 5 bases and J 6 bases, with 10 bases left between them. The CDR3 is made up of 12 amino acids. The CDR3 loop reads CASSKSQSEAFF. The CDR3 nucleotides are TGTGCCAGCAGTAAAAGTCAGTCTGAAGCTTTCTTT.